This is a list of T cell receptor beta chains from one sample in a study of early T cells in non-severe SARS-CoV-2 infection. TCRdb passed the 5' RACE reads through MiXCR, listing each CDR3 protein once. This sample has about 56,000 distinct CDR3 sequences, with more than 13% found just once. Sequenced here: whole blood, sampled at baseline. The receptors were gathered from an adult who was a healthcare worker with PCR-confirmed SARS-CoV-2 infection or an uninfected control (not recorded which). CDR3s include the opening cysteine and the closing phenylalanine or tryptophan. D genes are given only for firm matches. Clone size is shown for a subset of rows, as once, few, many or a class of expanded clone.

D,V,J,size,DNA,CDR3
-,TRBV15,TRBJ1-4,-,TGTGCCACCAGCAGAAGGACCATCTTGGCTAATGAAAAACTGTTTTTT,CATSRRTILANEKLFF
-,TRBV4-1,TRBJ2-2,few,TGCGCCAGCAGCCCCACAATCACCGGGGAGCTGTTTTTC,CASSPTITGELFF
-,TRBV7-3,TRBJ1-1,-,TGTGCCAGCAGCCAACAGGGCTTGAGGAGCACTGAAGCTTTCTTT,CASSQQGLRSTEAFF
TRBD1,TRBV20-1,TRBJ1-5,few,TGCAGTGCTAGTGCCGCAGGGGCACAGGGGCTGAATCAGCCCCAGCATTTT,CSASAAGAQGLNQPQHF
-,TRBV7-3,TRBJ2-3,few,TGTGCCAGCGCACGGGCCGGGAACACAGATACGCAGTATTTT,CASARAGNTDTQYF
-,TRBV5-1,TRBJ1-1,few,TGCGCCAGCAGCTGGATGGGACAAGCGAACACTGAAGCTTTCTTT,CASSWMGQANTEAFF
-,TRBV19,TRBJ2-6,many,TGTGCCAGTAGTAATACAGGGTCTGGGGCCAACGTCCTGACTTTC,CASSNTGSGANVLTF
-,TRBV12-3/TRBV12-4,TRBJ2-6,-,TGTGCCAGCAGAACGGGGATCTACTCTGGGGCCAACGTCCTGACTTTC,CASRTGIYSGANVLTF
TRBD1,TRBV28,TRBJ2-2,many,TGTGCCAGCACCACGACAGGGGGCACCGGGGAGCTGTTTTTT,CASTTTGGTGELFF
TRBD2,TRBV11-2,TRBJ2-1,-,TGTGCCAGCGCGGGACTAGCGGACTACAATGAGCAGTTCTTC,CASAGLADYNEQFF
-,TRBV19,TRBJ2-7,-,TGTGCCAGTAGCCCCGAATCGGGGGCCTCCTACGAGCAGTACTTC,CASSPESGASYEQYF
-,TRBV20-1,TRBJ2-3,few,TGCAGTGCTAGAGAAGGAGATACGCAGTATTTT,CSAREGDTQYF
TRBD1,TRBV14,TRBJ2-5,many,TGTGCCAGCAGCCCTCGACAGGGAAATGTTGAGACCCAGTACTTC,CASSPRQGNVETQYF
TRBD1,TRBV20-1,TRBJ2-3,-,TGCAGTGCCCCTACCTCCGACAGGGGCTCAGATACGCAGTATTTT,CSAPTSDRGSDTQYF
TRBD2,TRBV5-1,TRBJ2-1,-,TGCGCCAGCAGCTCAATCGGGCTAGCGGACTACAATGAGCAGTTCTTC,CASSSIGLADYNEQFF
-,TRBV5-5,TRBJ2-7,few,TGTGCCAGCAGCTTGTCGAGGGCCCTCTACGAGCAGTACTTC,CASSLSRALYEQYF
-,TRBV3-1,TRBJ2-3,-,TGTGCCAGCAGCCAAGAATCCCCGAGAAGCACAGATACGCAGTATTTT,CASSQESPRSTDTQYF
-,TRBV7-9,TRBJ2-7,-,TGTGCCAGCAGCTTCAGGCGGGGCGAGCAGTACTTC,CASSFRRGEQYF